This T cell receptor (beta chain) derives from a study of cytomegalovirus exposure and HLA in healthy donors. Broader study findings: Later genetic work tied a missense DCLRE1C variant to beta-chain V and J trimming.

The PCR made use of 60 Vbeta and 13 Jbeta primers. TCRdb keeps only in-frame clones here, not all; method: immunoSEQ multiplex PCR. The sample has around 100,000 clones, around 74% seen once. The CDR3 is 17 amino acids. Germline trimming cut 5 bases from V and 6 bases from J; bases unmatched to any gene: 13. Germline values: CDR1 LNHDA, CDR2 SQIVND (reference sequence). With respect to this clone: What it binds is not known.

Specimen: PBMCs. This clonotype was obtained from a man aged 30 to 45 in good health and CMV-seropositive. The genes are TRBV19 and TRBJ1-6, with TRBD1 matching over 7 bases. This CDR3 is CASSYADRELSNSPLHF. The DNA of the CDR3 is TGTGCCAGTAGTTATGCCGACAGGGAATTGAGTAATTCACCCCTCCACTTT. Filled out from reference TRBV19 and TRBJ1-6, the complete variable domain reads DGGITQSPKYLFRKEGQNVTLSCEQNLNHDAMYWYRQDPGQGLRLIYYSQIVNDFQKGDIAEGYSVSREKKESFPLTVTSAQKNPTAFYLCASSYADRELSNSPLHFGNGTRLTVT.